Listed here is a single TCR beta chain. Addition of UMIs with a 6-nucleotide sample barcode was achieved by template switching. TCRdb reprocessed the 5' RACE reads, keeping one entry per CDR3 protein, no DNA. This sample contains tens of thousands of distinct CDR3 sequences. The record originates from a study of monozygotic twins with inflammatory bowel disease. The CDR3 consists of 14 residues. Germline loops: CDR1 SGHRS, CDR2 YFSETQ. This receptor was obtained from a human donor with ulcerative colitis or Crohn's disease, or a healthy co-twin of an affected twin (not recorded which). The sample taken for sequencing was blood. The J gene is TRBJ2-5, the V gene TRBV5-1; TCRdb picks TRBD1, but there is no DNA to check that call. The chain's CDR3 is CASSEGTNQETQYF.